Below are 5 T cell receptor beta chains sequenced from a single sample in a study of cytomegalovirus exposure and HLA in healthy donors. A multiplex PCR was run with 60 Vbeta primers and 13 Jbeta primers. Assay: immunoSEQ multiplex PCR; the TCRdb copy retains only in-frame clones and omits some. This table has approximately 110,000 clones, less than 75% appearing once. Source material: PBMCs. The receptors derive from a woman aged 40 to 50 in good health and CMV-seronegative.

The gene calls are TRBV6-5 and TRBJ1-5; 9 nucleotides line up with TRBD1. In germline, CDR1 is MNHEY, CDR2 SVGAGI. With 7 bases clipped from V and 7 bases from J, the junction kept 8 bases outside the gene matches. CDR3 length: 14 residues. CDR3 sequence: CASTRGQGTQPQHF. Here the CDR3 DNA reads TGTGCCAGCACCAGGGGACAGGGCACACAGCCCCAGCATTTT.

This chain uses TRBV4-2 with TRBJ2-1; no firm D call. Germline lookup yields CDR1 LGHNA and CDR2 YNFKEQ. This CDR3 region has 13 residues. V gave up 6 bases and J gave up 9 bases, with 15 bases separating them. Here the CDR3 DNA reads TGTGCCAGCAGGCCCCGCGATGATGGTGAGCAGTTCTTC. The encoded protein is CASRPRDDGEQFF.

This sequence joins TRBV10-1 and TRBJ2-7; 8 bases fit TRBD2. CDR3 length: 14 amino acids. V lost 3 bases and J lost 4; bases outside the gene matches: 5. Per the germline V gene, CDR1 is WNHNN and CDR2 is SYGVQD (reference sequence). The CDR3 is CASSDREGLYEQYF. The CDR3 nucleotides read TGCGCCAGCAGTGACCGGGAGGGCCTTTACGAGCAGTACTTC.

V and J are TRBV9 and TRBJ1-2; D gene ambiguous. The germline V and J ends were trimmed by 4 bases and 4 bases, with 14 bases remaining between them. The germline gives CDR1 SGDLS, CDR2 YYNGEE. The CDR3 contains 14 residues. CDR3 bases: TGTGCCAGCAGCCCTGTCGGAGTCCTCTATGGCTACACCTTC. Amino acid sequence: CASSPVGVLYGYTF.

The V call is TRBV19, the J call TRBJ2-3; 11 bases fit TRBD2. V lost 7 bases to trimming and J lost 4 bases; unmatched junction nucleotides: 7. This CDR3 comprises 15 residues. CDR1 is LNHDA and CDR2 is SQIVND in the germline V gene (reference sequence). The CDR3 region is CASMGVAGGPDTQYF. Here the CDR3 DNA reads TGTGCCAGTATGGGGGTAGCGGGGGGGCCAGATACGCAGTATTTT.